These 10 T cell receptor beta chains were sequenced from one sample in a study of PD-L1 blockade in urothelial cancer. The time point denotes: peripheral blood 6 weeks after treatment start. Clones were sequenced by immunoSEQ multiplex PCR, and TCRdb holds only the in-frame ones, with some missing. The sample has 100,000 to 150,000 clones, 86% seen once. Sequencing was performed on PBMCs, taken around atezolizumab (anti-PD-L1) treatment. These receptors were taken from a man aged 45-60 years with urothelial cancer.

In regard to this clone: At one of its ends the junction is not consistent with the germline gene, which may arise from a read error. This chain links TRBV7-7 with TRBJ2-1; 8 nucleotides agree with TRBD2. Germline CDR1 reads SSHAT; CDR2 reads FNYEAQ (reference sequence). The CDR3 is 14 residues long. The CDR3 coding sequence is TGTGCTAGCAGCCCGGGGGGGGCTTGGAATGAGCAGTTCTTC. It encodes CASSPGGAWNEQFF.

This clone was counted ten times or more. This chain links TRBV10-1 with TRBJ2-7, with a tentative D call TRBD2 (5 bases). The germline CDR1 and CDR2 sequences are WNHNN and SYGVQD (reference sequence). The CDR3 is 15 residues long. Trimming took off 0 bases at V and 3 bases at J, with 12 bases between the two ends. The CDR3 DNA sequence: TGCGCCAGCAGTGAGTCGAAGGAGCGGAGCTACGAGCAGTACTTC. The encoded protein is CASSESKERSYEQYF.

The chain carries TRBV5-6 and TRBJ1-1, with 8 bases that match TRBD1. Germline lookup yields CDR1 SGHDT and CDR2 YYEEEE. After removal of 2 bases from V and 0 bases from J, the junction contained 12 bases not matched to a gene. The CDR3 is 18 amino acids. DNA of the CDR3: TGTGCCAGCAGCTTCTATGACGGGACAGGAGCCCTGAACACTGAAGCTTTCTTT. This translates into CASSFYDGTGALNTEAFF.

This clone appeared once. The chain carries TRBV6-6 and TRBJ2-7; 8 nucleotides match TRBD2. The V gene end was trimmed by 7 bases and the J gene end by 2 bases; junction bases not matched to a gene: 7. The length of the CDR3 is 14 residues. From germline, CDR1 is MNHNY and CDR2 SVGAGI (reference sequence). Written as DNA, the CDR3 is TGTGCCAGCACGAACGGGAGGGGCACCTACGAGCAGTACTTC. Translation gives CASTNGRGTYEQYF.

This chain joins TRBV5-4 and TRBJ2-1; 7 nucleotides agree with TRBD1. In germline, CDR1 is SGHNT, CDR2 YYREEE (reference sequence). The CDR3 contains 15 residues. Trimming took 4 bases from V and 2 from J; bases not matched to a gene: 6. DNA of the CDR3: TGTGCCAGCAGCCCCGGACAGGCGACCTACAATGAGCAGTTCTTC. Its protein is CASSPGQATYNEQFF.

The chain links TRBV7-8 to TRBJ1-3; D gene uncertain. The CDR3 sequence is 15 residues long. Trimming removed 0 bases at V and 0 bases at J, with 6 bases between. Germline CDR1 reads SGHVS; CDR2 reads FQNEAQ. In DNA form, the CDR3 reads TGTGCCAGCAGCTTAGCGGACTTCTCTGGAAACACCATATATTTT. As protein: CASSLADFSGNTIYF.

This rearrangement joins TRBV10-3 to TRBJ2-1; 7 bases are shared with TRBD2. Germline V CDR1 and CDR2: ENHRY, SYGVKD. The V and J ends lost 5 bases and 12 bases, in that order; junction bases with no gene match: 7. This CDR3 is 12 amino acids long. As DNA, the CDR3 is TGTGCCATCAGTCGGGCCCCGGGAGGGCAGTTCTTC. Its protein product is CAISRAPGGQFF.

The gene calls are TRBV5-1 and TRBJ2-6, with 8 bases matching TRBD1. The J segment lost 2 bases and the V segment lost 3 bases, leaving 1 base of the junction unmatched. Germline V gene data show CDR1 as SGHRS and CDR2 as YFSETQ. There are 15 residues in the CDR3. CDR3 protein: CASSSQGAGANVLTF. In nucleotides, the CDR3 is TGCGCCAGCAGCTCACAGGGGGCTGGGGCCAACGTCCTGACTTTC.

The rearrangement uses TRBV11-2 and TRBJ2-6; TRBD2 is a possible D gene (6 bases). In germline, CDR1 is SGHAT, CDR2 FQNNGV. The CDR3 extends over 19 amino acids. The V gene lost 6 bases and the J gene lost 0 bases, with 21 bases spanning the gap. The CDR3 DNA follows: TGTGCCAGCAGAGGTACACCAGCGGGCATCCTCTCTGGGGCCAACGTCCTGACTTTC. Its protein is CASRGTPAGILSGANVLTF. Full variable domain (rest looked up from reference TRBV11-2 and TRBJ2-6): EAGVAQSPRYKIIEKRQSVAFWCNPISGHATLYWYQQILGQGPKLLIQFQNNGVVDDSQLPKDRFSAERLKGVDSTLKIQPAKLEDSAVYLCASRGTPAGILSGANVLTFGAGSRLTVL.

This clone was detected only a few times. This chain links TRBV2 with TRBJ1-5, with D maybe TRBD1 (6 bases). The germline V and J ends were trimmed by 2 bases and 7 bases, with 12 bases remaining between them. Germline loops: CDR1 SNHLY, CDR2 FYNNEI. The length of the CDR3 is 14 residues. The chain's CDR3 is CASSETGGWQPQHF. The CDR3, as DNA: TGTGCCAGCAGTGAAACGGGGGGCTGGCAGCCCCAGCATTTT.